The source of this TCR beta chain is a study of beta chain features in type 1 diabetes. General observations from the study: Among patients with Type 1 diabetes, TCRB CDR3s were moderately but significantly shorter in every one of the four CD4+ subsets.

Purities in excess of 95% were seen in all sorted populations. Reverse transcribing all isolated RNA meant expressed TCRB transcripts were sequenced. Generated by immunoSEQ multiplex PCR, the TCRdb table keeps only in-frame clones and is missing some. The sample carries hundreds of thousands of clones, over 12% recorded once. This clone was seen a handful of times. Its antigen is unknown. The V and J ends lost 5 bases and 2 bases respectively, with 7 bases between them. The germline CDR1 and CDR2 sequences are SGHTA and FQGNSA. The CDR3 is made up of 12 amino acids. The sample comprised naive CD4+ T cells from blood. The receptor was isolated from a man younger than 35 with type 1 diabetes. J is TRBJ2-7 and V is TRBV7-2, with a possible D match to TRBD2 (6 bases). CDR3 residues: CASSGGTYEQYF. The CDR3 bases are TGTGCCAGCAGCGGGGGGACCTACGAGCAGTACTTC. Drawing the rest from reference TRBV7-2 and TRBJ2-7, the complete variable domain is GAGVSQSPSNKVTEKGKDVELRCDPISGHTALYWYRQSLGQGLEFLIYFQGNSAPDKSGLPSDRFSAERTGGSVSTLTIQRTQQEDSAVYLCASSGGTYEQYFGPGTRLTVT.